Included here is one T cell receptor (beta chain) sequence, with context. Its antigen remains unidentified. This specimen comes from a study of blood T cells in healthy people across ages. Whole-study findings and limits: Changes in expanded clonotypes were possibly confounded, as the CMV status of donors was unknown.

For the second PCR, which ran for roughly 7 to 11 cycles, a sample-barcoded 5' primer and a J-beta primer mix were used. TCRdb recomputed calls from the 5' RACE reads with MiXCR, one row per CDR3 protein. The profile covers hundreds of thousands of distinct CDR3 sequences, with around half appearing a single time and around 24% taken by the ten largest. Germline-derived CDR1 and CDR2 are KGHSH and LQKENI. V was trimmed by 1 base and J by 0 bases, leaving 12 bases between them. This CDR3 comprises 16 residues. The receptor was isolated from a man at least 80 years old in good health. The chain employs TRBV18 and TRBJ1-2, with D tentatively TRBD1 (6 bases). Sequenced material: blood. CDR3 nucleotides: TGTGCCAGCTCACCACTCAGGGACACTCCTAACTATGGCTACACCTTC. This sequence encodes CASSPLRDTPNYGYTF.